This is a list of T cell receptor beta chains from one sample in a study of T cell changes during pregnancy in multiple sclerosis. Method: immunoSEQ multiplex PCR; TCRdb's copy keeps in-frame clones and lacks some. The sample comprises more than 55,000 clones, 90% of which are singletons, and 5.5% to 7% rests with the top ten. Sequencing was performed on peripheral blood, taken in the third trimester of pregnancy. These receptors all come from a female donor in good health, enrolled as a control in a pregnancy study. The CDR3 runs from the conserved cysteine through the conserved F or W.

V	J	CDR3
TRBV6-5	TRBJ1-2	CASSFRDRGNYGYTF
TRBV11-3	TRBJ2-1	CASSPGLAGGDEQFF
TRBV19	TRBJ1-2	CASTLTGVAGYTF
TRBV5-1	TRBJ2-7	CASSLVGQAYEQYF
TRBV7-6	TRBJ1-1	CASSLVAGATEAFF
TRBV7-2	TRBJ2-2	CASSWGGSTGELFF
TRBV19	TRBJ2-7	CASTQAGGPSYEQYF
TRBV5-6	TRBJ2-2	CASSLDGGAWTGELFF
TRBV11-3	TRBJ1-1	CASSLVFGDVAEAFF
TRBV5-1	TRBJ2-7	CASSPRTSGSSYEQYF
TRBV11-3	TRBJ1-4	CASSYGGVSNEKLFF
TRBV27	TRBJ2-5	CASSLLAGIQETQYF
TRBV4-1	TRBJ2-2	CASRAGTGVGGELFF
TRBV19	TRBJ1-2	CASSSEVAYGYTF
TRBV6-6	TRBJ1-3	CASSYGETGNTIYF
TRBV15	TRBJ1-2	CATSRDYADSYGYTF
TRBV5-1	TRBJ2-3	CASSLPTSETTDTQYF
TRBV30	TRBJ2-7	CAWRVTAGGGYEQYF
TRBV7-6	TRBJ2-1	CASTSTSGGPYEQFF
TRBV29-1	TRBJ2-7	CSALTTGITYGQYF
TRBV30	TRBJ1-1	CAWGEGLGTEAFF
TRBV7-2	TRBJ2-2	CASTGLAGGGTGELFF